The clone carrying this T cell receptor (beta chain) was detected only a few times. No antigen is known for it. Other DNA sequences within the sample encode an identical CDR3. These data are taken from a study of beta chain features in type 1 diabetes. As for the study in general: Examination covered fewer than 110 million sorted cells spanning all samples. The study, taken as a whole, reports: TCRB CDR3 length was moderately but significantly reduced in all four CD4+ subsets of Type 1 diabetes patients. Healthy donors had naive, central memory and Treg TCRB repertoires that appeared less similar than those seen among patients.

Markers CD45RO/CCR7/CD25/CD127/CD95/CD27 served to sort CD4+ naive, central memory, regulatory and stem cell-like memory cells. The V and J ends lost 0 bases and 0 bases respectively, with 5 bases between them. This CDR3 is built from 14 residues. The germline V gene encodes CDR1 GTSNPN and CDR2 SVGIG (reference sequence). cDNA synthesis used the whole RNA isolate, giving expressed TCRB sequences. An average near 3.57 million reads came from naive, central memory and regulatory T cell samples. Clones were sequenced by immunoSEQ multiplex PCR, and TCRdb holds only the in-frame ones, with some missing. The table records around 690,000 clones, roughly 12% of them present only once.

This chain joins TRBV30 and TRBJ1-4; possible D gene TRBD1, 5 bases. Sequenced sample: naive CD4+ T cells from blood. The TCR originated in a man younger than 45 with type 1 diabetes. The CDR3 loop is CAWSVQATNEKLFF. In DNA form, the CDR3 reads TGTGCCTGGAGTGTACAGGCAACTAATGAAAAACTGTTTTTT.